The 15 T cell receptor beta chains below all came from one sample that was sequenced in a study of blood T cell repertoires in COVID-19. Profiled with immunoSEQ multiplex PCR; TCRdb holds only in-frame clones, not every one. The table shows some 170,000 clones, with about 87% occurring only once. Sequenced sample: peripheral blood. The source of these receptors is a woman between 65 and 79 years old with COVID-19, enrolled during active disease.

Here the CDR3 reads CATSLSGRSDEQFF. The CDR3 region has the DNA TGTGCCACCAGTCTCAGCGGGAGGAGTGATGAGCAGTTCTTC. This rearrangement joins TRBV24-1 to TRBJ2-1, with TRBD2 matching over 9 bases. Germline CDR1 KGHDR, CDR2 SFDVKD. The CDR3 totals 14 residues. Trimming removed 6 bases from V and 8 bases from J; junction bases left unmatched: 7.

The chain uses TRBV7-8 and TRBJ2-1, with TRBD2 matching 9 bases. The J segment lost 7 bases and the V segment lost 8 bases, leaving 18 bases of the junction unmatched. CDR1 SGHVS and CDR2 FQNEAQ come from the germline V gene. This CDR3 is 17 amino acids long. For the CDR3, the DNA is TGTGCCAGCTCGCAGACTAGCGGAATACTTAGAGGGAATGAGCAGTTCTTC. Protein: CASSQTSGILRGNEQFF.

The J gene is TRBJ1-4, the V gene TRBV6-5, with a possible D match to TRBD1 (5 bases). Trimming took 5 bases from V and 8 from J, leaving 15 bases between them. The CDR3 runs to 14 residues. Per the germline V gene, CDR1 is MNHEY and CDR2 is SVGAGI. CDR3 protein: CASSLTMGGEKLFF. The CDR3 region has the DNA TGTGCCAGCAGTCTCACGATGGGGGGAGAAAAACTGTTTTTT.

The CDR3 nucleotides read TGTGCCACAGGGGAGGGACAGGGCCCCTACGAGCAGTACTTC. It is translated as CATGEGQGPYEQYF. J is TRBJ2-7 and V is TRBV2, with 9 bases identical to TRBD1. Germline lookup yields CDR1 SNHLY and CDR2 FYNNEI. The V gene end was trimmed by 10 bases and the J gene end by 2 bases; junction bases not matched to a gene: 9. CDR3 size: 14 residues. Full variable domain (missing parts from reference TRBV2 and TRBJ2-7): EPEVTQTPSHQVTQMGQEVILRCVPISNHLYFYWYRQILGQKVEFLVSFYNNEISEKSEIFDDQFSVERPDGSNFTLKIRSTKLEDSAMYFCATGEGQGPYEQYFGPGTRLTVT.

This clone was picked up a small number of times. The rearrangement links TRBV6-6 to TRBJ1-1; D is perhaps TRBD1 (5 bases). Trimming took 9 bases from V and 11 from J, leaving 22 bases between them. The germline CDR1 and CDR2 sequences are MNHNY and SVGAGI (reference sequence). The CDR3 length is 13 residues. This chain's CDR3 is CASFIPDIQRAFF. The DNA for the CDR3 is TGTGCCAGTTTTATCCCGGACATCCAAAGGGCTTTCTTT.

The V and J genes are TRBV29-1 and TRBJ2-3; TRBD2 matches at 8 bases. Germline-derived CDR1 and CDR2 are SQVTM and ANQGSEA. The CDR3 spans 13 residues. Unmatched junction bases numbered 6, after V lost 6 bases and J lost 4 bases. The CDR3 DNA reads TGCAGCGTAGGAGCGGGAGCGGCAGATACGCAGTATTTT. Translated: CSVGAGAADTQYF.

The CDR3 nucleotides read TGTGCCACCAGCAGTCGACAGCAGAACACTGAAGCTTTCTTT. Amino acids: CATSSRQQNTEAFF. The gene calls are TRBV15 and TRBJ1-1; D perhaps matches TRBD1 (5 bases). The CDR3 covers 14 residues. Germline V gene lookup returns CDR1 LNHNV and CDR2 YYDKDF (reference sequence). The ends were cut back, 3 bases at V and 1 base at J, with 9 bases in the middle.

The V gene is TRBV7-2, the J gene TRBJ2-7, with D maybe TRBD2 (5 bases). This CDR3 has 12 amino acids. CDR1 and CDR2 from the germline V gene are SGHTA and FQGNSA. V shed 5 bases and J shed 4 bases, with 9 bases lying between them. CDR3 nucleotide sequence: TGTGCCAGCAGCCTCCGGAGGTACGAGCAGTACTTC. Protein product: CASSLRRYEQYF.

V usage is TRBV12-3 or TRBV12-4 and J usage is TRBJ1-1; 10 bases map to TRBD1. This CDR3 has 12 residues. V shed 5 bases, J shed 11 bases, and the junction held 5 bases outside the gene matches. The CDR3 DNA reads TGTGCCAGCAGTAGACAGGGGGCAGGGGCTTTCTTT. Translating it yields CASSRQGAGAFF.

The J gene is TRBJ2-7, the V gene TRBV19, with D perhaps matching TRBD2 (6 bases). The V and J ends lost 1 base and 1 base respectively, with 14 bases between them. CDR3 size: 16 residues. Germline values: CDR1 LNHDA, CDR2 SQIVND (reference sequence). CDR3 amino acids: CASSIGPSELSYEQYF. CDR3 coding DNA: TGTGCCAGTAGTATAGGGCCTAGCGAGCTATCCTACGAGCAGTACTTC.

The V and J genes are TRBV15 and TRBJ1-3; D is ambiguous. V shed 3 bases and J shed 0 bases, with 6 bases lying between them. Germline V gene data show CDR1 as LNHNV and CDR2 as YYDKDF (reference sequence). The CDR3 sequence is 14 residues long. CDR3 region: CATSSKSSGNTIYF. The CDR3 DNA follows: TGTGCCACCAGCAGCAAGAGCTCTGGAAACACCATATATTTT.

The chain recombines TRBV27 with TRBJ2-1; no reliable D call. Germline-derived CDR1 and CDR2 are MNHEY and SMNVEV (reference sequence). Trimming cost V 8 bases and J 3 bases, with 14 bases left between them. The CDR3 extends over 14 amino acids. CDR3 loop: CASAPVTGYNEQFF. In DNA form, the CDR3 reads TGTGCCAGCGCCCCCGTGACTGGCTACAATGAGCAGTTCTTC.

This clone was observed once. The CDR3: CSVDRGQEETQYF. The CDR3 DNA reads TGCAGCGTTGACAGGGGGCAGGAAGAGACCCAGTACTTC. The chain joins TRBV29-1 to TRBJ2-5; 8 bases are shared with TRBD1. Unmatched junction bases numbered 3, after V lost 3 bases and J lost 3 bases. This CDR3 is built from 13 residues. The V gene's germline CDR1 is SQVTM and CDR2 ANQGSEA. The entire variable domain, with the rest obtained from reference TRBV29-1 and TRBJ2-5, is as follows: SAVISQKPSRDICQRGTSLTIQCQVDSQVTMMFWYRQQPGQSLTLIATANQGSEATYESGFVIDKFPISRPNLTFSTLTVSNMSPEDSSIYLCSVDRGQEETQYFGPGTRLLVL.

The V gene is TRBV6-5, the J gene TRBJ1-1, with 9 bases aligning to TRBD1. After removal of 11 bases from V and 7 bases from J, the junction contained 11 bases not matched to a gene. The length of the CDR3 is 13 residues. In germline, CDR1 is MNHEY, CDR2 SVGAGI. The CDR3 is CAWGTGLAREAFF. The DNA of the CDR3 is TGTGCCTGGGGGACAGGGTTGGCACGTGAAGCTTTCTTT.

This chain links TRBV11-1 with TRBJ2-3; D is ambiguous. Germline lookup yields CDR1 SGHAT and CDR2 FQDESV (reference sequence). This CDR3 spans 13 amino acids. Trimming pared 2 bases from V and 0 bases from J, leaving 3 bases between. DNA for the CDR3: TGTGCCAGCAGCTTACCGAGCACAGATACGCAGTATTTT. Translated, it gives CASSLPSTDTQYF.